This T cell receptor beta chain was obtained from a study of radiation and T cells in renal cell carcinoma. The CDR3 has 16 amino acids. The V end was cut by 1 base, the J end by 5 bases, with 18 bases between. Germline CDR1 SGHTA, CDR2 FQGNSA. Note on this clone: Antigen unknown.

This table comes from immunoSEQ multiplex PCR, and its TCRdb copy is limited to in-frame clones, with some not included. The sample has roughly 130,000 clones; 88% are singletons. The time point was: blood 2 weeks post-SBRT. Described treatment: 15 Gy SBRT to primary tumor, nephrectomy 4 weeks later. Study-level points and caveats: Pretreatment tumor biopsies were lacking, so baseline clonotypes are unknown. From baseline, blood top tumor clonotypes peaked at 2 weeks post-radiation.

The chain couples TRBV7-2 to TRBJ2-7; D could derive from TRBD1 or TRBD2 (6 bases each). This receptor was obtained from a woman in her 70s with renal cell carcinoma. This sample comprised blood, obtained from a patient whose treatment included radiotherapy and nephrectomy. The CDR3 nucleotides read TGTGCCAGCAGCTTAGTGGGGGGCCTTCTCCGGAACGAGCAGTACTTC. Protein product: CASSLVGGLLRNEQYF.